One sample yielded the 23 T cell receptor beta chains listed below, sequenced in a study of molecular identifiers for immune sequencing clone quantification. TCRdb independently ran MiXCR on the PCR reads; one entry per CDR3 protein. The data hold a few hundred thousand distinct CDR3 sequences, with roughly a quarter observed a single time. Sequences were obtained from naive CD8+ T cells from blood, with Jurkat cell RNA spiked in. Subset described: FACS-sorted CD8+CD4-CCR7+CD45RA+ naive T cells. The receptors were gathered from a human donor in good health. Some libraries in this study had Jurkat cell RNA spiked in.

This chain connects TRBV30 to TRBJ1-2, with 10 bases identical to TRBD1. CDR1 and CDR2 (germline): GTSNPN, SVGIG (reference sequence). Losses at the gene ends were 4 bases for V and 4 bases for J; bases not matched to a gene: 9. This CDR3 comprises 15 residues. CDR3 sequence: CAWTRDRGHAYGYTF. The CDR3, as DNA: TGTGCCTGGACCCGAGACAGGGGGCACGCCTATGGCTACACCTTC. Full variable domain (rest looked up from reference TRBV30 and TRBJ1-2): SQTIHQWPATLVQPVGSPLSLECTVEGTSNPNLYWYRQAAGRGLQLLFYSVGIGQISSEVPQNLSASRPQDRQFILSSKKLLLSDSGFYLCAWTRDRGHAYGYTFGSGTRLTVV.

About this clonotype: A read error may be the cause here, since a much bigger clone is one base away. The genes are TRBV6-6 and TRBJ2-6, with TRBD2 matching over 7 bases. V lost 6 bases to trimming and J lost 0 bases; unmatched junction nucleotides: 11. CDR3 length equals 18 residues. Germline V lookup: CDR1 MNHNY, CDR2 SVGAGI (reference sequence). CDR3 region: CASSETRTRVSGANVLTF. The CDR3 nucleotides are TGTGCCAGCAGCGAGACCAGGACTAGGGTCTCTGGGGCCAACGTCCTGACTTTC.

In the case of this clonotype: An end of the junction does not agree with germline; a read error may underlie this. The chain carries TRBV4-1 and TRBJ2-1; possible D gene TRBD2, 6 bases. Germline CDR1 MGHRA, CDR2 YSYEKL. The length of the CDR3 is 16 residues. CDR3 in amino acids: CASSQEALAQAHEQSF. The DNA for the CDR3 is TGCGCCAGCAGCCAAGAAGCACTAGCCCAGGCCCATGAGCAGTCCTTC.

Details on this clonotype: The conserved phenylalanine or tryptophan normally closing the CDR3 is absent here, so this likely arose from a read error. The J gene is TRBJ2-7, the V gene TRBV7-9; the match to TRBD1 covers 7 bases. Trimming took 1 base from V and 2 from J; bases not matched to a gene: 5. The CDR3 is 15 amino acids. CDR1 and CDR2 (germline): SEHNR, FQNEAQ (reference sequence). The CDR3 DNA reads TGTGCCAGCAGCTTAGGAGGGGGCACCGCCTACGAGCAGTACCTC. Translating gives CASSLGGGTAYEQYL.

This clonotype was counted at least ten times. CDR3 sequence (DNA): TGTGCCAGCAGCGAGGGCGGGTACGTTCGGAATACGCAGTATTTT. Amino acid sequence: CASSEGGYVRNTQYF. This sequence joins TRBV11-2 and TRBJ2-3; D perhaps matches TRBD2 (5 bases). CDR3 length: 15 amino acids. Germline lookup yields CDR1 SGHAT and CDR2 FQNNGV. Trimming pared 5 bases from V and 7 bases from J, leaving 19 bases between.

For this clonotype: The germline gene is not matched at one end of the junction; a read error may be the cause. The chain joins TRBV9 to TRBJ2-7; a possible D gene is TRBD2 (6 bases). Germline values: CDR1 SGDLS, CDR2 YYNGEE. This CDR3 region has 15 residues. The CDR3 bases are TGTGCCAGCAGCCCGGATGGGGGGAGTCCCTCCGAGCAGTGCTTC. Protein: CASSPDGGSPSEQCF.

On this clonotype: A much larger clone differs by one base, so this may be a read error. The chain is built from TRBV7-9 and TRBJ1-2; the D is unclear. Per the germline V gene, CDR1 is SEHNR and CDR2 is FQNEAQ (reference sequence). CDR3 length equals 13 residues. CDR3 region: CACSFRQYDGYTF. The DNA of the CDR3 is TGTGCCTGCAGCTTTCGACAATACGATGGCTACACCTTC.

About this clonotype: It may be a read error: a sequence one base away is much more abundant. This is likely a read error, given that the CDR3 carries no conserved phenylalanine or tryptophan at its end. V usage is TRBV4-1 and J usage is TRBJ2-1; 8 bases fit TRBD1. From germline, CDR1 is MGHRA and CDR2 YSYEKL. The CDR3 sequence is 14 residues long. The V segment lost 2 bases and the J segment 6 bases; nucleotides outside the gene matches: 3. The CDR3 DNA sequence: TGCGCCAGCAGCCAACAGACAGGGGCCAATGAGCAGTTCCTC. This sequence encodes CASSQQTGANEQFL.

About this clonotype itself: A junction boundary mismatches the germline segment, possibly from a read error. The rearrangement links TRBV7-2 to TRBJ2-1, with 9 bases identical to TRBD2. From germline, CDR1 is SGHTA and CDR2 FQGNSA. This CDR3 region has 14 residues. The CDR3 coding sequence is TGTGCCCGCAGCTTAGGACTAGCGATCAATGAGCAGGTCTTC. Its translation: CARSLGLAINEQVF. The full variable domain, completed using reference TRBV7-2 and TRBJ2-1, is GAGVSQSPSNKVTEKGKDVELRCDPISGHTALYWYRQSLGQGLEFLIYFQGNSAPDKSGLPSDRFSAERTGGSVSTLTIQRTQQEDSAVYLCARSLGLAINEQVFGPGTRLTVL.

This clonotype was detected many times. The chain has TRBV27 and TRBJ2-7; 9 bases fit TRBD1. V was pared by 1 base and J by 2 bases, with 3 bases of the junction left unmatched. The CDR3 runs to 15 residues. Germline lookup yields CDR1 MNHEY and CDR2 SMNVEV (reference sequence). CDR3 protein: CASSLYRGLPYEQYF. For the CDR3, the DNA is TGTGCCAGCAGTTTATACAGGGGGCTGCCCTACGAGCAGTACTTC.

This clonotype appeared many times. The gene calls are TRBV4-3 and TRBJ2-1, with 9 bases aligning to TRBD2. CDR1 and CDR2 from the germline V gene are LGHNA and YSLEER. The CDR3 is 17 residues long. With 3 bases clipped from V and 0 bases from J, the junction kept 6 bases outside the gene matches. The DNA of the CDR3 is TGCGCCAGCAGCCAGGCTAGCGGGGCCAGCTCCTACAATGAGCAGTTCTTC. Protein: CASSQASGASSYNEQFF.

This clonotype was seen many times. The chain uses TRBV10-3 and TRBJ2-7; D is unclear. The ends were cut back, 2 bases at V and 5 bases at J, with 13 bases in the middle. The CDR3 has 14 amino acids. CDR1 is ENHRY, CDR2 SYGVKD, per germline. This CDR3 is CAISEILELDEQYF. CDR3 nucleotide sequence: TGTGCCATCAGTGAGATTCTGGAATTGGACGAGCAGTACTTC.

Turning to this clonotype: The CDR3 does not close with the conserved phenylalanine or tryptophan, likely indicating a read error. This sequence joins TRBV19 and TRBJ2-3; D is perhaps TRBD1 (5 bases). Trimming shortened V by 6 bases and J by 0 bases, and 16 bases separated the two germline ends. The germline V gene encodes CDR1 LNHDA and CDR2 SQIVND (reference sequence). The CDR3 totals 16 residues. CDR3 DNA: TGTGCCAGTAGCTCTATAGGGGAAGCCAGCACAGATACGCAGTATCTT. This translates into CASSSIGEASTDTQYL.

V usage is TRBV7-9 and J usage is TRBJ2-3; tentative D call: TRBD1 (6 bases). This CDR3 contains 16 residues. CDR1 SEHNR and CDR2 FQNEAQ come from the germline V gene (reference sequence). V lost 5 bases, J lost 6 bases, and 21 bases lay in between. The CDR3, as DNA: TGTGCCAGCAGCACCCGGACAGCTGGGGAATTGGATACGCAGTATTTT. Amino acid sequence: CASSTRTAGELDTQYF.

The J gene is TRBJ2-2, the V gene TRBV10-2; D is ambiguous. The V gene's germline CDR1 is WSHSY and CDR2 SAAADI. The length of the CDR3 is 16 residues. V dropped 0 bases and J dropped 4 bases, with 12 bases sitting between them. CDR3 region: CASSESSVMSTGELFF. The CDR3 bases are TGCGCCAGCAGTGAGTCATCAGTGATGAGCACCGGGGAGCTGTTTTTT.

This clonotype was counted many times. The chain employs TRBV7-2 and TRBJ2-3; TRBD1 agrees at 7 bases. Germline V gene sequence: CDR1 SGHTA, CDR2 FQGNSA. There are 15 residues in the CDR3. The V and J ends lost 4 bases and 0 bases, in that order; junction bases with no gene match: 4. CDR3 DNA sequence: TGTGCCAGCAGCTCGACAGGGATGAGCACAGATACGCAGTATTTT. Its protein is CASSSTGMSTDTQYF. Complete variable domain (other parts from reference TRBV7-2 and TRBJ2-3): GAGVSQSPSNKVTEKGKDVELRCDPISGHTALYWYRQSLGQGLEFLIYFQGNSAPDKSGLPSDRFSAERTGGSVSTLTIQRTQQEDSAVYLCASSSTGMSTDTQYFGPGTRLTVL.

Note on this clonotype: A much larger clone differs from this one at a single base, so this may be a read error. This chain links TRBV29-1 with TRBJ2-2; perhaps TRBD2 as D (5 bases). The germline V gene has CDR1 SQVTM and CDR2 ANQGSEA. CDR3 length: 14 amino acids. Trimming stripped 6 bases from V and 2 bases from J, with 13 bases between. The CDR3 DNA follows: TGCAGCGTCGGTAGCGAGTATAACACCGGGGAGCTGTTTTTT. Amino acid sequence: CSVGSEYNTGELFF.

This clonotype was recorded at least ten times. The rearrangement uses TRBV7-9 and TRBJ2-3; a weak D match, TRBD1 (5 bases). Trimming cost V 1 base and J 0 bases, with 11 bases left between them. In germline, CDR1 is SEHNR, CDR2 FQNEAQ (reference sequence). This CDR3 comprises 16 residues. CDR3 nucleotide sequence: TGTGCCAGCAGCTTAGGCGACAGCGATAGCACAGATACGCAGTATTTT. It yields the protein CASSLGDSDSTDTQYF.

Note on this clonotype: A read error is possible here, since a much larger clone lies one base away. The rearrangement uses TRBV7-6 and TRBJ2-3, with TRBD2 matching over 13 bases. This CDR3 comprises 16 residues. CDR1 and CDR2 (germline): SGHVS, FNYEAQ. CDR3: CASSSTSGRNPETQYF. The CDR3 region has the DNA TGTGCCAGCAGCTCGACTAGCGGGAGGAATCCAGAAACGCAGTATTTT.

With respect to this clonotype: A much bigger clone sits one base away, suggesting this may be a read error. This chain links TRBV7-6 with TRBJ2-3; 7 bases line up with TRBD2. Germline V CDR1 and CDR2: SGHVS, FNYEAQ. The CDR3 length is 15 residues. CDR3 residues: CASSLRGSYTDTRYF. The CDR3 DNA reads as TGTGCCAGCAGCTTACGCGGGAGCTACACAGATACGCGGTATTTT.

CDR3 sequence (DNA): TGTGCCAGCAGCTTAGTCGCGGGGGGGCTAAGTAATGAGCAGTTCTTC. Its translation is CASSLVAGGLSNEQFF. The chain combines TRBV7-6 with TRBJ2-1; 9 bases fit TRBD2. The CDR3 is 16 amino acids. Germline assignment: CDR1 SGHVS and CDR2 FNYEAQ. The junction had 8 bases not matched to a gene; V was cut back by 1 base and J by 7 bases. Full variable domain (outside the CDR3, taken from reference TRBV7-6 and TRBJ2-1): GAGVSQSPRYKVTKRGQDVALRCDPISGHVSLYWYRQALGQGPEFLTYFNYEAQQDKSGLPNDRFSAERPEGSISTLTIQRTEQRDSAMYRCASSLVAGGLSNEQFFGPGTRLTVL.

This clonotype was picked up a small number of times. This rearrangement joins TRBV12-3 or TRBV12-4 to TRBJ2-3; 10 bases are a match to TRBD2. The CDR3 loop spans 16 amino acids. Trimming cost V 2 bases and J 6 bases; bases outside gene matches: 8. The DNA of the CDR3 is TGTGCCAGCAGTTTACCCCCTAGCGGGGGACCGGATACGCAGTATTTT. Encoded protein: CASSLPPSGGPDTQYF.

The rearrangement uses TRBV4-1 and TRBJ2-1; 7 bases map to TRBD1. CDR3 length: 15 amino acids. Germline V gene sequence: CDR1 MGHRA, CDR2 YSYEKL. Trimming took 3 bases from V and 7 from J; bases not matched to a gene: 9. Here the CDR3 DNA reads TGCGCCAGCAGCCAGGACCGGGACAGCTTTAATGAGCAGTTCTTC. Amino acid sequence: CASSQDRDSFNEQFF.